Included here is one T cell receptor beta chain sequence, with context. Its antigen remains unknown. The memory fraction was CD4+CD45RO+CD25- cells. Each CDR3 protein gets one entry after TCRdb re-called the 5' RACE reads with MiXCR. The data show over 40,000 distinct CDR3 sequences, with approximately 31% seen just once and approximately 4% held by the top ten. Points from the study as a whole: Greatest tumor Treg TCR overlap was with tumor naive CD4+ cells.

Germline CDR1 and CDR2: SNHLY and FYNNEI. V was pared by 6 bases and J by 4 bases, with 7 bases of the junction left unmatched. The CDR3 is 16 residues long. The chain carries TRBV2 and TRBJ2-3; 13 bases are shared with TRBD2. The receptor's source is a female donor with breast cancer. Sequencing used tumor-infiltrating memory CD4+ T cells sorted from the breast tumor. Subset denoted: memory CD4+ T cells, CD4+CD45RO+CD25-. The CDR3 nucleotides are TGTGCCAGCAGGGGGACTAGCGGGAAGGTAGCAGATACGCAGTATTTT. Translated: CASRGTSGKVADTQYF. Drawing the rest from reference TRBV2 and TRBJ2-3, the complete variable domain is EPEVTQTPSHQVTQMGQEVILRCVPISNHLYFYWYRQILGQKVEFLVSFYNNEISEKSEIFDDQFSVERPDGSNFTLKIRSTKLEDSAMYFCASRGTSGKVADTQYFGPGTRLTVL.